What follows describes a single TCR beta chain. Clones were sequenced by immunoSEQ multiplex PCR, and TCRdb holds only the in-frame ones, with some missing. The repertoire consists of about 21,000 clones, with more than 75% occurring once and the leading ten covering roughly 6.1%. The data derive from a study of PD-1 blockade in classical Hodgkin lymphoma. Germline CDR1 is MDHEN and CDR2 is SYDVKM. With 6 bases removed from V and 8 bases from J, the gap between germline ends came to 10 bases. This CDR3 has 11 amino acids. Time point given: newly diagnosed, previously untreated cHL patient sample. The study isolated CD8+ T cells from thawed PBMCs by magnetic negative selection. Investigators turned to newly diagnosed, untreated classical Hodgkin lymphoma PBMCs for comparison.

The receptor was derived from a human donor with classical Hodgkin lymphoma. Sequences were obtained from CD8+ T cells from blood. The rearrangement uses TRBV28 and TRBJ1-1; D is ambiguous. CDR3 DNA sequence: TGTGCCAGCAGCTTAGGGCCAGAAGCTTTCTTT. Translating gives CASSLGPEAFF.